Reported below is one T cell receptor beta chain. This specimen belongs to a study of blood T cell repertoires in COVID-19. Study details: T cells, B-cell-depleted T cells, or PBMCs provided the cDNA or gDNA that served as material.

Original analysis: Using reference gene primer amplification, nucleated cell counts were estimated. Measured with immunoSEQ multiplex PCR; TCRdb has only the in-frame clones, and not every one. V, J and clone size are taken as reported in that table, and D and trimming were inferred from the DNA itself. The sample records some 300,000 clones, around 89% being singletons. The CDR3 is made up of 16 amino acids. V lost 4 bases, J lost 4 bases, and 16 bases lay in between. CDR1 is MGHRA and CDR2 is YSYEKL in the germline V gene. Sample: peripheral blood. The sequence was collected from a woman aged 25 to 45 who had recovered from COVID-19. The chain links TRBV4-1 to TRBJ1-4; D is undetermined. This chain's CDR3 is CASSPGRAGYNEKLFF. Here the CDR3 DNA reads TGCGCCAGCAGCCCCGGGCGGGCTGGCTATAATGAAAAACTGTTTTTT.